This T cell receptor (beta chain) came from a study of OX40 agonist ivuxolimab in advanced cancers. Overall study findings and caveats: Fewer expanded clones were found on average in CD4+ than in CD8+ T cells. Blood T cells, both CD4+ and CD8+, expanded clonally by week 6 at 0.1 to 3.0 mg/kg.

On this clone: No antigen is known for it.

Repertoires were generated with immunoSEQ multiplex PCR, while TCRdb's copy carries only in-frame clones and drops some. This sample has roughly 80,000 clones, with 84% found just once. There are 14 residues in the CDR3. With 5 bases removed from V and 5 bases from J, the gap between germline ends came to 16 bases. Per the germline V gene, CDR1 is LNHNV and CDR2 is YYDKDF (reference sequence). The source of this sequence is an adult with an advanced solid tumor such as melanoma, head and neck, liver or kidney cancer. Here the sequenced sample was CD4+ or CD8+ T cells sorted from blood, taken in a trial of the OX40 agonist ivuxolimab. This chain connects TRBV15 to TRBJ2-7, with a weak D call TRBD1 (5 bases). The CDR3 is CATSARQTFNEQYF. CDR3 in DNA: TGTGCCACCAGCGCTCGACAGACTTTCAACGAGCAGTACTTC.